What follows are 5 T cell receptor beta chains derived from one specimen sequenced in a study of cytomegalovirus exposure and HLA in healthy donors. Vbeta (60) and Jbeta (13) primers were used in the PCR. Here immunoSEQ multiplex PCR was the method, and the copy in TCRdb shows in-frame clones only, minus some. This sample has some 140,000 clones, with 60% to 80% found just once. Sequenced sample: PBMCs. These receptors were taken from a young man in good health and CMV-seronegative.

This clone was seen a handful of times. The rearrangement uses TRBV29-1 and TRBJ2-7, with D tentatively TRBD1 (6 bases). Germline values: CDR1 SQVTM, CDR2 ANQGSEA. This CDR3 has 12 amino acids. The V end was cut by 8 bases, the J end by 2 bases, with 13 bases between. The CDR3 sequence: CSTKSGAYEQYF. The CDR3 DNA is TGCAGCACGAAATCAGGGGCCTACGAGCAGTACTTC.

The rearrangement joins TRBV6-5 to TRBJ1-2; tentatively, D is TRBD1 (6 bases). With 6 bases removed from V and 5 bases from J, the gap between germline ends came to 16 bases. Germline values: CDR1 MNHEY, CDR2 SVGAGI. This CDR3 has 14 amino acids. This CDR3 reads CASSYGEQGYGYTF. The DNA of the CDR3 is TGTGCCAGCAGCTACGGAGAGCAGGGGTATGGCTACACCTTC.

The genes are TRBV7-2 and TRBJ2-3, with 15 bases fitting TRBD2. The CDR3 has 15 amino acids. Germline V gene lookup returns CDR1 SGHTA and CDR2 FQGNSA. V dropped 5 bases and J dropped 12; count of bases not matched to a gene: 9. CDR3 sequence: CASSPGGTSGGTQYF. The CDR3 bases are TGTGCCAGCAGCCCGGGGGGGACTAGCGGGGGGACCCAGTATTTT.

The rearrangement joins TRBV5-1 to TRBJ2-6; no reliable D call. This CDR3 spans 15 amino acids. Germline values: CDR1 SGHRS, CDR2 YFSETQ. Trimming cost V 4 bases and J 0 bases, with 8 bases left between them. CDR3 region: CASSTSHSGANVLTF. In nucleotides, the CDR3 is TGCGCCAGCAGCACGAGCCACTCTGGGGCCAACGTCCTGACTTTC.

This chain joins TRBV7-9 and TRBJ1-3; 7 positions agree with TRBD1. Losses at the gene ends were 4 bases for V and 2 bases for J; bases not matched to a gene: 8. CDR1 and CDR2 (germline): SEHNR, FQNEAQ (reference sequence). The CDR3 is 16 amino acids. The CDR3 sequence: CASSSQGGVTGNTIYF. CDR3 DNA: TGTGCCAGCAGCTCCCAGGGGGGCGTAACTGGAAACACCATATATTTT.